These 4 T cell receptor beta chains originate from one sample sequenced in a study of blood T cell repertoires in COVID-19. Produced via immunoSEQ multiplex PCR; TCRdb's table is partial and in-frame only. This table has approximately 170,000 clones, approximately 86% appearing once. Material for sequencing was peripheral blood. The receptors were gathered from a woman aged 80 or over with active or convalescent COVID-19.

The chain combines TRBV5-1 with TRBJ1-2; the D gene is possibly TRBD1 (5 bases). V was shortened by 4 bases and J by 1 base, with 8 bases between the two germline ends. The CDR3 has 13 amino acids. Germline lookup yields CDR1 SGHRS and CDR2 YFSETQ. In DNA, the CDR3 is TGCGCCAGCAGCAGAGACAGTAACTATGGCTACACCTTC. Amino acids: CASSRDSNYGYTF.

The V gene is TRBV5-1, the J gene TRBJ2-5; 7 bases are a match to TRBD2. J was trimmed by 1 base and V by 4 bases; bases with no gene match: 4. This CDR3 region has 14 residues. The V gene's germline CDR1 is SGHRS and CDR2 YFSETQ. The CDR3: CASSRSSGQETQYF. The DNA for the CDR3 is TGCGCCAGCAGCCGTTCTAGCGGCCAAGAGACCCAGTACTTC.

The V call is TRBV24-1, the J call TRBJ2-5; 10 nucleotides agree with TRBD2. The CDR3 is 15 residues long. Germline V lookup: CDR1 KGHDR, CDR2 SFDVKD. V shed 5 bases, J shed 4 bases, and the junction held 6 bases outside the gene matches. The CDR3 region has the DNA TGTGCCACCAGTGTAGGTTCTAGCGGGAGAGAGACCCAGTACTTC. As protein: CATSVGSSGRETQYF.

This clone was observed once. The chain employs TRBV5-4 and TRBJ1-1; 8 positions match TRBD1. Unmatched junction bases numbered 13, after V lost 4 bases and J lost 5 bases. Germline CDR1 and CDR2: SGHNT and YYREEE (reference sequence). The CDR3 length is 16 residues. DNA for the CDR3: TGTGCCAGCAGCCTAGGACAGGGCAGGGGTGAGACTGAAGCTTTCTTT. As protein: CASSLGQGRGETEAFF.